This T cell receptor beta chain was recorded in a study of blood T cell repertoires in COVID-19. Cohort placement rested on clinical history that participants reported themselves. Assay: immunoSEQ multiplex PCR; the TCRdb copy retains only in-frame clones and omits some. The profile shows fewer than 350,000 clones, 70% to 90% of them singletons. The source material was PBMCs or T cells enriched from blood (not recorded which). This TCR came from a woman between 25 and 40 years old who had recovered from COVID-19.

In DNA form, the CDR3 reads TGTGCCACCAGTGAGAATGCAGGGGAAAGGACTGAAGCTTTCTTT. Translated, it gives CATSENAGERTEAFF. The V call is TRBV24-1, the J call TRBJ1-1; possible D gene TRBD1, 6 bases. Germline CDR1 is KGHDR and CDR2 is SFDVKD. This CDR3 is 15 amino acids long. Deletions cut 4 bases from V and 5 bases from J, with 16 bases between.